A single sample gave rise to the 9 T cell receptor beta chains below, sequenced in a study of blood T cell repertoires in COVID-19. Clones were sequenced by immunoSEQ multiplex PCR, and TCRdb holds only the in-frame ones, with some missing. The sample contains over 150,000 clones, 88% of which appear only once. Sequenced material: PBMCs or T cells enriched from blood (not recorded which). The receptor set was obtained from a woman aged 18-30 years who had recovered from COVID-19.

This clone appeared a single time. The chain joins TRBV9 to TRBJ1-3, with TRBD1 matching over 10 bases. The CDR3 is made up of 17 amino acids. V dropped 6 bases and J dropped 5; count of bases not matched to a gene: 14. CDR1 SGDLS and CDR2 YYNGEE come from the germline V gene. The CDR3 region has the DNA TGTGCCAGCACCCCGGGACAGGGGATGGGTGAGAGAAACACCATATATTTT. Its translation is CASTPGQGMGERNTIYF.

J is TRBJ1-1 and V is TRBV5-1; D might be TRBD1 (5 bases). With 4 bases removed from V and 7 bases from J, the gap between germline ends came to 17 bases. CDR1 is SGHRS, CDR2 YFSETQ, per germline. CDR3 length equals 14 residues. CDR3: CASSDRDSTGEAFF. For the CDR3, the DNA is TGCGCCAGCAGCGACCGGGACTCCACCGGTGAAGCTTTCTTT.

The chain joins TRBV19 to TRBJ1-1; TRBD1 matches at 10 bases. The CDR3 runs 15 residues. The germline V gene has CDR1 LNHDA and CDR2 SQIVND (reference sequence). V dropped 10 bases and J dropped 6; count of bases not matched to a gene: 14. The CDR3 loop reads CATTRTGGFGAEAFF. For the CDR3, the DNA is TGTGCCACTACTAGGACAGGGGGTTTTGGGGCTGAAGCTTTCTTT.

This rearrangement joins TRBV7-9 to TRBJ1-3; 9 positions agree with TRBD1. Germline CDR1 and CDR2: SEHNR and FQNEAQ (reference sequence). The CDR3 has 17 residues. V trimming: 2 bases; J trimming: 2 bases; junction bases outside the gene matches: 7. The CDR3 loop is CASSLTLQGATGNTIYF. In DNA, the CDR3 is TGTGCCAGCAGCTTAACCCTACAGGGGGCAACTGGAAACACCATATATTTT.

The chain recombines TRBV5-1 with TRBJ2-1, with 11 bases lining up with TRBD2. Germline V CDR1 and CDR2: SGHRS, YFSETQ. The CDR3 loop spans 17 amino acids. The V and J ends lost 4 bases and 8 bases, in that order; junction bases with no gene match: 14. This CDR3 is CASSLEGVAGGPDEQFF. CDR3 DNA: TGCGCCAGCAGCCTGGAGGGTGTAGCGGGAGGGCCTGATGAGCAGTTCTTC. Variable domain in full (rest from reference TRBV5-1 and TRBJ2-1): KAGVTQTPRYLIKTRGQQVTLSCSPISGHRSVSWYQQTPGQGLQFLFEYFSETQRNKGNFPGRFSGRQFSNSRSEMNVSTLELGDSALYLCASSLEGVAGGPDEQFFGPGTRLTVL.

The rearrangement uses TRBV10-3 and TRBJ2-7, with D maybe TRBD1 (5 bases). The CDR3 is 13 residues long. Looked up from germline, CDR1 is ENHRY and CDR2 is SYGVKD. The V end was cut by 8 bases, the J end by 1 base, with 12 bases between. The CDR3: CAIGAVGSYEQYF. The CDR3 nucleotides are TGTGCCATCGGGGCAGTTGGATCCTACGAGCAGTACTTC.

Here the CDR3 DNA reads TGTGCCAGCAGTCCCGGCCAGGGGCCCTATATGAACACTGAAGCTTTCTTT. Encoded protein: CASSPGQGPYMNTEAFF. This chain joins TRBV6-6 and TRBJ1-1; D is perhaps TRBD1 (6 bases). CDR3 length equals 17 residues. Germline V CDR1 and CDR2: MNHNY, SVGAGI (reference sequence). Trimming pared 5 bases from V and 0 bases from J, leaving 19 bases between.

This clone was observed a few times. The rearrangement links TRBV6-5 to TRBJ1-1; TRBD1 matches 8 bases. The CDR3 runs 15 residues. Trimming took 4 bases from V and 4 from J; bases not matched to a gene: 8. The germline gives CDR1 MNHEY, CDR2 SVGAGI. Here the CDR3 reads CASSSQGAIGTEAFF. In nucleotides, the CDR3 is TGTGCCAGCAGTTCCCAGGGGGCAATTGGCACTGAAGCTTTCTTT.

A single count supports this clone. The J gene is TRBJ2-2, the V gene TRBV11-2; the D gene is possibly TRBD1 (5 bases). Germline values: CDR1 SGHAT, CDR2 FQNNGV. V was clipped by 1 base and J by 1 base, with 10 bases between them. The CDR3 has 16 amino acids. The CDR3 DNA reads as TGTGCCAGCAGCTTAGTGGCGACAGTGAACACCGGGGAGCTGTTTTTT. Its protein product is CASSLVATVNTGELFF.